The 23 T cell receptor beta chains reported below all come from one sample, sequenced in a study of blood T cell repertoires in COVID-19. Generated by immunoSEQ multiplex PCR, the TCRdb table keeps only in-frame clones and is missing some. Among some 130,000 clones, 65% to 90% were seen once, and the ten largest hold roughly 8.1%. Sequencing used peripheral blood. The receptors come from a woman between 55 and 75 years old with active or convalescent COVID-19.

The CDR3 nucleotides are TGTGCCAGCTCACCACTAGCGGGGGAGGAGCAGTACGTC. It is translated as CASSPLAGEEQYV. The V and J genes are TRBV18 and TRBJ2-7; 9 bases are shared with TRBD2. The ends lost 1 base at V and 7 bases at J; junction bases unmatched: 2. The CDR3 has 13 residues. Germline values: CDR1 KGHSH, CDR2 LQKENI.

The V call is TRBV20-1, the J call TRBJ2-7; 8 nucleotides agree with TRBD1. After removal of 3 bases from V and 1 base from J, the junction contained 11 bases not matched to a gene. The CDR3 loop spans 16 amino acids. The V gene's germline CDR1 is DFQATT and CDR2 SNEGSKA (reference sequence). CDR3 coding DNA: TGCAGTGCTAGTCCCGGACAGGGAATTAGATCCTACGAGCAGTACTTC. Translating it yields CSASPGQGIRSYEQYF.

The CDR3 loop reads CASSPEGIGETQYF. For the CDR3, the DNA is TGTGCCAGCAGCCCGGAGGGGATTGGGGAGACCCAGTACTTC. V gene TRBV7-9 combines with J gene TRBJ2-5, with a weak D call TRBD2 (6 bases). The V gene lost 5 bases and the J gene lost 5 bases, with 15 bases spanning the gap. Germline CDR1 and CDR2: SEHNR and FQNEAQ (reference sequence). This CDR3 comprises 14 residues.

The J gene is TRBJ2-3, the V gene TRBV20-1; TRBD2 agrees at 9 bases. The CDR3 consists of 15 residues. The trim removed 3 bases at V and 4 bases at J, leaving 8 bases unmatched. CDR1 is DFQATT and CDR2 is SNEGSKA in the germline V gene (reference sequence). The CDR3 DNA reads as TGCAGTGCTAGTTCCAGCGGGGGGCCGTCAGATACGCAGTATTTT. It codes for CSASSSGGPSDTQYF.

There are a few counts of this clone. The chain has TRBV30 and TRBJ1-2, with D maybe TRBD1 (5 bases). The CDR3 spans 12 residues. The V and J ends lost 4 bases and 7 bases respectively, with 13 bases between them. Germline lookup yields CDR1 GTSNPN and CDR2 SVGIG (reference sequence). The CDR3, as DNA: TGTGCCTGGACCGTCCAGGGAATTGGCTACACCTTC. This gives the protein CAWTVQGIGYTF.

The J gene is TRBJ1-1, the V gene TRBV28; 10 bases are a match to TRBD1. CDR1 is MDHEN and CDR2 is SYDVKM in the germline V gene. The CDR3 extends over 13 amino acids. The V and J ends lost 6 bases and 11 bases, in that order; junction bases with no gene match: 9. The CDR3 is CASSHDRGLGAFF. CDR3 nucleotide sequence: TGTGCCAGCAGCCATGACAGGGGGCTAGGGGCTTTCTTT. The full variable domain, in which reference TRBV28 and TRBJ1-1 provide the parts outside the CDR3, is DVKVTQSSRYLVKRTGEKVFLECVQDMDHENMFWYRQDPGLGLRLIYFSYDVKMKEKGDIPEGYSVSREKKERFSLILESASTNQTSMYLCASSHDRGLGAFFGQGTRLTVV.

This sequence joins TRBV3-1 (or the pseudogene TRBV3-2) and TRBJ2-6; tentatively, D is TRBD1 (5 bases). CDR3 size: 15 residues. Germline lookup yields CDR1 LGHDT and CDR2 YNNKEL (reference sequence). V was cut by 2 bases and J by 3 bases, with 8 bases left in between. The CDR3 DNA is TGTGCCAGCAGCCAACAGGGTAGTGGGGCCAACGTCCTGACTTTC. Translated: CASSQQGSGANVLTF.

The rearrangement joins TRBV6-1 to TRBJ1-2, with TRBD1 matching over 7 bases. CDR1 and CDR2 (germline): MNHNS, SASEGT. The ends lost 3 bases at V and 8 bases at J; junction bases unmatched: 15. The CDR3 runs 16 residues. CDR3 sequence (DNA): TGTGCCAGCAGTGATCCCGACAGGGAAGTATACTGGGGCTACACCTTC. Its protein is CASSDPDREVYWGYTF.

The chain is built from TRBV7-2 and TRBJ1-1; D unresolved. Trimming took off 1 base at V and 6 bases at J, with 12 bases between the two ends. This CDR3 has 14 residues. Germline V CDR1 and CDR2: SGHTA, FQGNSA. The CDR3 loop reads CASSLVGSYAEAFF. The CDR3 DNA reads TGTGCCAGCAGCTTAGTCGGGTCATACGCTGAAGCTTTCTTT.

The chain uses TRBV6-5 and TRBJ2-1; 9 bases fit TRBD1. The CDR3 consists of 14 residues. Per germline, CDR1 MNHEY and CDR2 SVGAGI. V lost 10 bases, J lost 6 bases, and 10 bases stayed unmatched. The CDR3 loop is CATGTGPNPNEQFF. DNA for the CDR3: TGTGCCACTGGGACAGGGCCCAACCCCAATGAGCAGTTCTTC.

CDR3 in amino acids: CASSLDTGEENIQYF. As DNA, the CDR3 is TGTGCCAGCAGCTTAGATACAGGGGAGGAAAACATTCAGTACTTC. The chain joins TRBV13 to TRBJ2-4, with a tentative D call TRBD1 (7 bases). The germline gives CDR1 PRHDT, CDR2 FYEKMQ (reference sequence). The ends were cut back, 1 base at V and 5 bases at J, with 12 bases in the middle. The CDR3 extends over 15 amino acids.

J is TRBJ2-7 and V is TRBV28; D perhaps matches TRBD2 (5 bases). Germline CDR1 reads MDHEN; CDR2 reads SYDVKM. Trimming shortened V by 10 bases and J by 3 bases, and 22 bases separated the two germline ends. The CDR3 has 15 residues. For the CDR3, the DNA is TGTGCCACCAACTCGGGGAATCCCCCTCTCTACGAGCAGTACTTC. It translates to CATNSGNPPLYEQYF.

CDR3 sequence: CASSQDAGSNQPQHF. Written as DNA, the CDR3 is TGTGCCAGCAGCCAAGATGCAGGGAGCAATCAGCCCCAGCATTTT. The gene calls are TRBV4-2 and TRBJ1-5; perhaps TRBD1 as D (5 bases). The V gene's germline CDR1 is LGHNA and CDR2 YNFKEQ. CDR3 length: 15 residues. V dropped 0 bases and J dropped 1 base, with 7 bases sitting between them.

The CDR3 loop reads CASSNTLDGGYTF. The CDR3 coding sequence is TGTGCCAGCAGTAACACCCTAGACGGGGGCTACACCTTC. The chain carries TRBV6-5 and TRBJ1-2; D unclear. Germline-derived CDR1 and CDR2 are MNHEY and SVGAGI. The germline V and J ends were trimmed by 5 bases and 8 bases, with 15 bases remaining between them. The CDR3 spans 13 residues.

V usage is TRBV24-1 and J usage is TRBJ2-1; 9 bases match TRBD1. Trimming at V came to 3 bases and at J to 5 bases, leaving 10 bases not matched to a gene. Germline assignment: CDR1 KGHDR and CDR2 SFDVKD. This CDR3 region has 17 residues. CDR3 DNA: TGTGCCACCAGTGATCCGATCCCGGGACAGGGCCACAATGAGCAGTTCTTC. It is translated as CATSDPIPGQGHNEQFF.

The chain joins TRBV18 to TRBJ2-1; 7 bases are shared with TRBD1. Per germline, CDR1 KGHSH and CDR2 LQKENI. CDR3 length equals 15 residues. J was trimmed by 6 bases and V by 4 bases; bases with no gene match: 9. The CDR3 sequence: CASSRRGGEGNEQFF. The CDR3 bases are TGTGCCAGCTCACGACGAGGGGGCGAGGGCAATGAGCAGTTCTTC.

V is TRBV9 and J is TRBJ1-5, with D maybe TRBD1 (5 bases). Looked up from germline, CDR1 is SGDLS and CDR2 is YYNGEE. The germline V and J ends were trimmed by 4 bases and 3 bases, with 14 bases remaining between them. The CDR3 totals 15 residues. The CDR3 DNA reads TGTGCCAGCAGCTATGCGGGACGGGACAATCAGCCCCAGCATTTT. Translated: CASSYAGRDNQPQHF.

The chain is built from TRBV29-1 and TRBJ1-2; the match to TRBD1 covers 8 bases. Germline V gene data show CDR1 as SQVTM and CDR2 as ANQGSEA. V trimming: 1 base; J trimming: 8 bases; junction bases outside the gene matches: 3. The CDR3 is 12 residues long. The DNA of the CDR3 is TGCAGCGTTGAAGGGACAGGGCCCGGCTACACCTTC. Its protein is CSVEGTGPGYTF.

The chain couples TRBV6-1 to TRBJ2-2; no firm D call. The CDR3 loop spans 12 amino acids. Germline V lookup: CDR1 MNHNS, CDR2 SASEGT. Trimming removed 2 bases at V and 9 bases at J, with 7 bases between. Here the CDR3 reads CASSESQRELFF. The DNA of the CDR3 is TGTGCCAGCAGTGAATCCCAGAGGGAGCTGTTTTTT.

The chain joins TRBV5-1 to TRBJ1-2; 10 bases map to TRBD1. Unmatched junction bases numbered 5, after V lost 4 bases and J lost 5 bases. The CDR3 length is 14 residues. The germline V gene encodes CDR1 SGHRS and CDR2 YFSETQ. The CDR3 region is CASSPGTGEYGYTF. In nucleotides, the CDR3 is TGCGCCAGCAGCCCGGGGACAGGGGAATATGGCTACACCTTC.

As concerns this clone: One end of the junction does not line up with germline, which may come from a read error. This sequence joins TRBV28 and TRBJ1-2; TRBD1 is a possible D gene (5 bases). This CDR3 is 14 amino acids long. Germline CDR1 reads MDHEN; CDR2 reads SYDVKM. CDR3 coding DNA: TGTGCCAGCAGTTTAACGGGGGGACCTAACCCCTACATCTTC. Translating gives CASSLTGGPNPYIF.

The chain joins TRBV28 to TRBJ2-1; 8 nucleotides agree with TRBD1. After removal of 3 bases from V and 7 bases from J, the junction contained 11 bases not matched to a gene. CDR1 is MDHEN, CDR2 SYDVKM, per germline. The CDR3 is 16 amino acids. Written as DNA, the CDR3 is TGTGCCAGCAGTTTCATGTATGGACAGGGCATGAATGAGCAGTTCTTC. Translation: CASSFMYGQGMNEQFF.

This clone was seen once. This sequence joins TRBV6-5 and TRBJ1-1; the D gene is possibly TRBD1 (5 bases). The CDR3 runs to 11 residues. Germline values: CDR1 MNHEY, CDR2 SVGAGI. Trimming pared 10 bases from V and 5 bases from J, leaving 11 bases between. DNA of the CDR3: TGTGCCACTCGGGGGGGGACTGAAGCTTTCTTT. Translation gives CATRGGTEAFF.